This T cell receptor (beta chain) was sequenced during a study of glioma-infiltrating T cells after dendritic cell vaccination (dated by TCRdb to the mid-2010s). Regarding the complete study: The cohort included approximately 15 glioblastoma patients drawn from Phase I and II dendritic cell vaccination trials, of whom 9 were newly diagnosed and 6 had recurrent disease. Survival after dendritic cell vaccination was correlated with TCR sequencing metrics, such as TIL content and the overlap between tumor and blood repertoires. Patients received autologous tumor lysate-pulsed dendritic cell vaccination between about 2003 and 2013. In glioblastoma patients vaccinated with dendritic cells, deep sequencing of TCR beta CDR3 regions served to measure the amount of tumor-infiltrating lymphocytes and to compare repertoires between tumor and blood. Each patient was given three intradermal dendritic cell vaccine injections, spaced two weeks apart, in the arm below the axilla. The vaccine consisted of monocyte-derived dendritic cells cultured approximately seven days with IL-4 and GM-CSF, then pulsed overnight with autologous tumor lysate.

Measured from the cysteine to the phenylalanine, the CDR3 is 14 residues long. The entry retains the CDR3 DNA only, 42 bases that are in frame from base 1. Reading the germline V gene gives CDR1 LGHNA and CDR2 YNFKEQ. Germline trimming amounts to 6 bases on V and 1 base on J, with 3 as the count of junction bases outside the gene matches. Remarks on this clone: There is no known antigen for this receptor. There are no base qualities to consult, and no much larger clone falls within one base.

Patients were selected on the basis of adequate residual fresh-frozen tumor tissue and more than two years of available survival data. Although molecular status otherwise differed among the glioblastoma patients, no patient had an isocitrate dehydrogenase mutation. PBMC were collected before vaccination, two weeks after the third vaccination, and at tumor progression when it occurred. The Qiagen DNeasy Blood extraction Kit was used to extract genomic DNA. The immunoSEQ assay amplified TCRB CDR3 regions from roughly 2 micrograms of genomic DNA, or from all available DNA when less than that amount was available. For multiplex PCR, 60 forward primers for TCR V beta segments and 13 reverse primers for J beta segments were used. Synthetic control templates were spiked into each sample at limiting dilution to estimate reads per starting template. The Illumina HiSeq System generated 87 bp sequencing reads. Concerning the study's data processing: To remove PCR and sequencing errors, closely related sequences were merged with a nearest neighbor algorithm. TCR overlap was measured as the percentage of unique tumor TCR beta sequences that were also present in the peripheral blood of the same patient. Imported from immuneACCESS, the table was reduced by TCRdb to in-frame sequences with V and J called. These copies leave out some clones; in studies compared against another copy, an unresolved V gene accounts for under half, and the cause of the remainder is not known. The V and J calls and clone size were taken over from that table, and D and trimming were inferred from the DNA. This sample is represented by about 96,000 clones; approximately 81% of them were singletons. Around 5.9% of the sample rests with the top ten.

The investigation overall reported the following: After dendritic cell vaccination, a higher estimated pretreatment TIL content predicted longer time to progression and overall survival. The cohort was small and heterogeneous, and full blood and tumor sets were available for few patients, with initial-recurrent tumor pairs available for even fewer patients. No direct relationship between TCR clonality and survival was found, suggesting a diverse polyclonal response may matter. The three-group TCR overlap response model was characterized as speculative, and prospective validation of the model was stated to be required.

The chain uses TRBV4-2 and TRBJ2-3, and 8 junctional nucleotides match TRBD2. This sample comprised blood, obtained before dendritic cell vaccination. The TCR sequence derives from a human donor with glioblastoma. The CDR3: CASRPTSGTDTQYF. The DNA sequence is as follows: TGTGCCAGCAGACCGACTAGCGGCACAGATACGCAGTATTTT.